This T cell receptor (beta chain) was identified during a study of tumor-infiltrating lymphocytes in localized non-small cell lung cancer. Across the whole study: Each patient gave resected tumor and non-adjacent uninvolved lung tissue.

Findings and caveats of the study: T-cell fraction did not differ between immunotypes IM1 and IM2. Each assay used a separate piece of the same tissue.

This table comes from immunoSEQ multiplex PCR, and its TCRdb copy is limited to in-frame clones, with some not included. The sample consists of about 23,000 clones, around two thirds of them appearing once. This clone has only one observation. Its specificity is not known. The length of the CDR3 is 14 residues. The germline V gene encodes CDR1 SGHTA and CDR2 FQGNSA. V was pared by 4 bases and J by 6 bases, with 12 bases between. The sequencing input was lung tumor tissue. V is TRBV7-2 and J is TRBJ2-2, with D unresolved. The source of this sequence is a human donor with non-small cell lung cancer. The CDR3 DNA is TGTGCCAGCAGCTCATCCCTTATTCCCGGGGAGCTGTTTTTT. It encodes CASSSSLIPGELFF.